This TCR beta chain appears in the sequencing data of a study of blood T cell repertoires in COVID-19. For the study at large: PBMCs, B-cell-depleted T cells, or T cells provided the cDNA or gDNA that made up the material.

Authors' methods: Reference gene primer amplification yielded estimated nucleated cell counts. TCRdb's copy holds only in-frame clones and misses some; the assay was immunoSEQ multiplex PCR. V and J calls and clone size are copied from that table; D and trimming were computed from the DNA. This sample has tens of thousands of clones, with 90% to 95% found just once. Sequencing was done on a sample of peripheral blood. The sequence derives from a woman between 50 and 59 years old in a cohort sampled during active COVID-19.

The CDR3: CASSLSLSYGYTF. DNA of the CDR3: TGTGCCAGCAGCCTATCCCTGTCGTACGGCTACACCTTC. The chain recombines TRBV12-3 or TRBV12-4 with TRBJ1-2, with no clear D. The CDR3 is made up of 13 amino acids. The V and J ends lost 6 bases and 8 bases respectively, with 16 bases between them.